This T cell receptor beta chain was recorded in a study of regulatory T cells in long-lasting Graves disease listed by TCRdb under 2021. With respect to the entire study: Newly diagnosed Graves' disease patients had taken antithyroid drugs for less than 3 months. Persistent Graves' disease patients were compared with newly diagnosed Graves' disease patients by peripheral blood TCR sequencing and RNA sequencing. The study took place in China and was registered as a clinical trial. A total of roughly 35 samples were covered by TCR sequencing, comprising roughly 13 persistent and around 20 newly diagnosed Graves' disease patients. Results and caveats for the whole study, not just this receptor: The authors noted that the small sample size was a limitation that may lower accuracy. Only the TCR beta chain was sequenced and analyzed. Persistent Graves' disease patients showed lower TCR Shannon entropy and fewer highly expanded clones than newly diagnosed patients, suggesting clonal expansion. TRBV28, TRBJ1-2 and TRBJ2-5 were preferentially used in persistent disease, while TRBV20-1 and TRBJ2-1 were favored in newly diagnosed disease. Persistent patients shared more public clonotypes among themselves (approximately 2,500) than newly diagnosed patients did (approximately 970). Only peripheral blood was studied, because thyroid tissue, the primary lesion, was inaccessible.

Library creation used multiplex PCR. Sequencing took place on an Illumina HiSeq 4000. CDR3 regions were amplified by Arm-PCR with iRepertoire HTBI primers to construct TCR beta libraries. PCR products were gel purified before sequencing. The authors processed their data as follows. Gene usage analysis of CDR3 amino acid clonotypes relied on the 55 to 80 TRBV and 14 TRBJ segments identified across samples. Filtered high-quality paired reads were merged into contigs using COPE and FqMerger. BLAST was used to align contigs to IMGT TRBV, TRBD and TRBJ reference genes, with CDR3 defined following IMGT. Clonotypes above 0.1% frequency were classified as highly expanded clones. Shannon entropy was used to measure repertoire diversity, and the Gini coefficient was used to measure V-J evenness. Public clonotypes were defined as clonotypes shared by more than one individual. TCRdb reprocessed the public reads (quality trimming at Q25 with fastp, clone calling with MiXCR) and kept in-frame beta chains. Rows are unified per CDR3 protein, each entry keeping the most common DNA and genes. The V and J calls here are based on TCRdb, not the publication. This sample lists around 250,000 distinct CDR3 sequences; about 17% were detected once. Together, the top ten hold 11% to 15% of the sample.

The junction shows trimming of 7 bases on V and 5 bases on J, and the gene matches do not reach 7 bases of it. The CDR3 goes from the cysteine to the phenylalanine over 14 residues. Kept here is only the CDR3 DNA, which spans 42 bases and is read in frame from base 1. CDR1 and CDR2 were assigned from the germline V gene as MNHEY and SVGEGT. As regards this clonotype: Its binding antigen is unknown. Within one base of it there is no much larger clone, and no base qualities were kept.

The time point label here, explained by the study, means: newly diagnosed GD, antithyroid drugs for less than 3 months. For both TCR sequencing and RNA sequencing, RNA was extracted from PBMCs using TRIzol. The diagnosis of Graves' disease followed American Thyroid Association guidelines. Patients were recruited from an endocrinology department in Xi'an, China. From each patient, nine milliliters of peripheral blood was collected into an EDTA anticoagulant tube. Ficoll Paque Plus density gradient separation was used to isolate PBMCs, and no further T cell sorting was performed. An Agilent 2100 Bioanalyzer and agarose gel were used to assess RNA quality, and a NanoDrop 2000 was used to measure RNA concentration. The same specimen was also included in a second study, on T cells in Graves' hyperthyroidism and ophthalmopathy. The second study also describes: Stable Graves' hyperthyroidism was defined as no progression to ophthalmopathy during 18 months of follow-up. Hyperthyroidism patients were newly diagnosed, had a disease duration of under 2 months, and were aged 18 to 65 years. The study excluded patients with uncontrolled infections, other autoimmune diseases, pregnancy or lactation. Clinical symptoms, serum thyroxine and TRAb, thyroid ultrasound, and orbital computed tomography formed the basis for the diagnoses. The first round of RT-PCR for the TCR CDR3 was performed with the HTBI primer set and the Qiagen OneStep RT-PCR kit. Most expanded thyroid clonotypes (frequency above 0.001) were also detected in blood, suggesting blood repertoires may reflect thyroid immune responses. In cross-validation, a model built on a 13 V-J signature told ophthalmopathy apart from stable hyperthyroidism with roughly 87% sensitivity and around 84% specificity, and in testing the same model reached 80%/75%. During validation, the model predicted progression to ophthalmopathy a median of roughly 7.1 months ahead of onset, with approximately 71% sensitivity and about 75% specificity. A discovery cohort of about 100 patients, about 40 with Graves' ophthalmopathy and approximately 57 with stable Graves' hyperthyroidism, was used to find distinguishing TCR V-J signatures. An independent validation cohort of under 20 hyperthyroidism patients and about 16 patients who later progressed to ophthalmopathy tested prospective prediction of ophthalmopathy. The approximately 90 discovery patients were randomly split 7:3 into training and test sets. The study also compared thyroid tissue and blood T-cell repertoires from 6 or 7 Graves' hyperthyroidism patients. After blood sampling, hyperthyroidism patients were treated with methimazole at a starting dose of 30 mg daily, and ophthalmopathy patients were treated with high-dose intravenous methylprednisolone. A second multiplex PCR round built the libraries, followed by size selection and purification. Libraries were sequenced paired-end with 100 bp reads on an Illumina HiSeq2000. Raw data were processed with SOAPnuke, discarding reads with adapters, uncalled bases, mean Phred below 15, or no exact constant-primer or identifier match. High-quality paired reads were merged with COPE v1.2.5, and unique nucleotide sequences were defined as clonotypes. Clonotypes were aligned to IMGT TRBV, TRBD and TRBJ reference segments using MiTCR v1.1. Analysis was restricted to V-J combinations with a frequency above 0.0001, which covered just over 98% of repertoires. The TCS score was defined as the ratio of F50 (clonal expansion) to E x V (chaos), calculated using BLOSUM62-based TCRdist between CDR3 peptides within each V-J. Welch's t-statistics and random forest reduced 514 V-J features to 13, which were used in a naive Bayes classifier (R e1071). Sample size was not statistically predetermined, and investigators were not blinded to group allocation. According to the paper, TCR Vbeta CDR3 sequencing was carried out on 135 peripheral blood samples, which came from 40 to 45 ophthalmopathy, approximately 78 hyperthyroidism and some 17 progressor patients.

The sequence was obtained from a woman under 40 with Graves disease. Donor details come from another sample of the same person, matched by shared clones. Sequenced here: peripheral blood mononuclear cells (PBMCs), sampled at new diagnosis, from a patient treated with antithyroid drugs. The rearrangement combines TRBV6-2 or TRBV6-3 with TRBJ2-2; TRBD2 fits 7 bases in the junction. The CDR3 protein sequence reads: CASNNWGGTGELFF. The DNA sequence is given as TGTGCCAGCAATAATTGGGGGGGAACCGGGGAGCTGTTTTTT.